This T cell receptor beta chain was captured in a study of blood T cell repertoires in COVID-19 (dated by TCRdb to the early 2020s). Describing the broader study: The collaborator samples originated in the United States, Italy and Spain and spanned the acute and convalescent phases of COVID-19. The material from the prospective study consisted of cDNA or gDNA derived from T cells, B-cell-depleted T cells, or PBMCs. The dataset comprised deeply sampled blood TCRbeta repertoires from subjects exposed to, actively infected with, or recovered from COVID-19. A freely available public database, intended as a resource for researchers studying the immune response to SARS-CoV-2, is where the repertoires were released. The samples were drawn from the first 160 participants of the ongoing ImmuneRACE study and from some 1,300 subjects provided by 6 global collaborators. The sample metadata nearly always contained a de-identified subject ID, COVID-19 status, age in years and sex. Where available, HLA class I and class II types were obtained from metadata supplied by the sample provider rather than from assay-based typing. General conclusions and limits of the study: How much clinical and demographic metadata was included differed by source and by participant, and the metadata was provided uncurated.

One collaborating source in Seattle enrolled patients during active infection and followed them longitudinally through the course of disease. Each collaborating institution followed its own protocols to collect whole blood in K2EDTA tubes. For TCRbeta analysis, collaborators shipped samples in one of three forms: frozen whole blood, isolated PBMCs, or DNA extracted from either of those sample types. Details on this clone: Its antigen target is currently unknown. No base-level quality is on record; no much larger clone is a single base apart.

TCRbeta CDR3 regions were amplified from genomic DNA using the immunoSEQ Assay, a bias-controlled multiplex PCR. Per the source publication's procedure: Within the assay, amplification of reference gene primers was used to estimate how many nucleated cells each sample contained. To quantify the absolute abundance of each unique TCRbeta CDR3 rearrangement, sequence reads were collapsed and filtered. For each sample, productive Simpson clonality was calculated as the square root of Simpson's diversity index across productive rearrangements. TCRdb holds this immuneACCESS table with in-frame rearrangements only. Some clones are missing; in checked studies, unresolved V genes explain under half, and the rest has no known cause. D and trimming come from the DNA, and the V and J calls and clone size come from that table. This sample is represented by some 300,000 clones; 90% of them were singletons. About 1% of the sample is held by the ten biggest clonotypes.

The CDR3 measures 15 amino acids from cysteine to phenylalanine. The sequence is cut down to CDR3 DNA, 45 bases in frame from base 1. CDR1 and CDR2 were assigned from the germline V gene (reference sequence) as LGHDT and YNNKEL. The trim is 0 bases for V and 6 bases for J, with a gap of 12 bases between the germline ends. The sequenced sample was peripheral blood. In this chain, TRBV3-1 (or the pseudogene TRBV3-2) is recombined with TRBJ1-3; no D segment can be confidently identified. This TCR came from a woman aged 40 to 50 with COVID-19, enrolled during active disease. CDR3 loop: CASSQDARSANTIYF. The DNA sequence is as follows: TGTGCCAGCAGCCAAGATGCCAGGTCGGCAAACACCATATATTTT.